The 20 T cell receptor beta chains listed next were all sequenced from one sample in a study of memory CD4+ T cells and cytomegalovirus serostatus. Repertoires were generated with immunoSEQ multiplex PCR, while TCRdb's copy carries only in-frame clones and drops some. The sample carries approximately 52,000 clones, roughly 80% recorded once. Single viable CD3+CD4+CD8-CD45RO+ cells were sorted as the memory CD4+ T cells. Sequenced: memory CD4+ T cells from blood. The receptors were gathered from an adult in good health and CMV-seronegative.

In its sample, this clone was seen once. V and J are TRBV5-4 and TRBJ2-3; no clear D. Trimming took 4 bases from V and 3 from J, leaving 9 bases between them. The CDR3 contains 13 residues. Germline loops: CDR1 SGHNT, CDR2 YYREEE (reference sequence). This CDR3 is CASSQAGTDTQYF. The CDR3 nucleotides read TGTGCCAGCAGCCAGGCCGGGACAGATACGCAGTATTTT.

This chain links TRBV15 with TRBJ2-4, with 8 bases matching TRBD2. The junction had 4 bases not matched to a gene; V was cut back by 0 bases and J by 0 bases. Germline V lookup: CDR1 LNHNV, CDR2 YYDKDF (reference sequence). The CDR3 has 17 amino acids. CDR3 amino acids: CATSRDGGVSAKNIQYF. CDR3 DNA: TGTGCCACCAGCAGAGACGGGGGGGTATCAGCCAAAAACATTCAGTACTTC.

This chain joins TRBV5-1 and TRBJ2-7, with 7 bases aligning to TRBD1. J gave up 5 bases and V 3 bases, and 8 bases lay outside the gene matches. The CDR3 is 14 amino acids. Germline CDR1 and CDR2: SGHRS and YFSETQ. Here the CDR3 DNA reads TGCGCCAGCAGCTCCGGACAGGTCCCCGACGAGCAGTACTTC. Residues: CASSSGQVPDEQYF.

Regarding this clone: The sample contains more than one DNA sequence encoding this CDR3. The genes are TRBV5-1 and TRBJ1-1; tentatively, D is TRBD1 (5 bases). This CDR3 is 12 amino acids long. V was shortened by 3 bases and J by 8 bases, with 11 bases between the two germline ends. Per germline, CDR1 SGHRS and CDR2 YFSETQ. The CDR3 protein is CASSSTGPEAFF. In nucleotides, the CDR3 is TGCGCCAGCAGCTCCACAGGACCCGAAGCTTTCTTT. Complete variable domain (other parts from reference TRBV5-1 and TRBJ1-1): KAGVTQTPRYLIKTRGQQVTLSCSPISGHRSVSWYQQTPGQGLQFLFEYFSETQRNKGNFPGRFSGRQFSNSRSEMNVSTLELGDSALYLCASSSTGPEAFFGQGTRLTVV.

The rearrangement joins TRBV9 to TRBJ2-5, with D perhaps assigned TRBD1 or TRBD2 (5 bases each). Germline V CDR1 and CDR2: SGDLS, YYNGEE. The V end lost 4 bases, the J end lost 2 bases, and 12 bases lay between the germline ends. CDR3 length equals 14 residues. CDR3 nucleotides: TGTGCCAGCAGCCCGAGAGGGGATCAAGAGACCCAGTACTTC. This codes for CASSPRGDQETQYF.

The chain couples TRBV28 to TRBJ1-1, with D possibly TRBD1 on 6 matching bases. Germline CDR1 and CDR2: MDHEN and SYDVKM. This CDR3 has 14 amino acids. Trimming shortened V by 1 base and J by 4 bases, and 10 bases separated the two germline ends. CDR3 residues: CASSLSQGSTEAFF. CDR3 DNA sequence: TGTGCCAGCAGTTTATCACAGGGTAGCACTGAAGCTTTCTTT.

This clone was recorded once. The J gene is TRBJ1-2, the V gene TRBV7-9; D possibly corresponds to TRBD1 (5 bases). This CDR3 comprises 13 residues. Germline values: CDR1 SEHNR, CDR2 FQNEAQ (reference sequence). The ends were cut back, 6 bases at V and 10 bases at J, with 18 bases in the middle. The CDR3 reads CASSRPAGIVYTF. CDR3 nucleotide sequence: TGTGCCAGCAGTCGCCCCGCAGGGATAGTCTACACCTTC.

The V and J genes are TRBV21-1 and TRBJ2-2; TRBD2, the table's D call, lacks a check against the DNA. TRBV21-1 is a listed pseudogene. The CDR3 covers 17 residues. The CDR3 nucleotides are TGTGCCAGCAGCAAACAAATCGGGGGATCGAACACCGGGGAGCTGTTTTTT. This codes for CASSKQIGGSNTGELFF.

In regard to this clone: Distinct nucleotide sequences in the sample also encode this CDR3. The chain links TRBV5-4 to TRBJ1-2; 7 bases match TRBD1. With 1 base clipped from V and 4 bases from J, the junction kept 1 base outside the gene matches. Germline CDR1 and CDR2: SGHNT and YYREEE (reference sequence). The CDR3 extends over 13 amino acids. CDR3 sequence (DNA): TGTGCCAGCAGCTTGCCAGGGGGCTATGGCTACACCTTC. It specifies CASSLPGGYGYTF. Based on the CDR3 plus reference TRBV5-4 and TRBJ1-2, the full variable domain is ETGVTQSPTHLIKTRGQQVTLRCSSQSGHNTVSWYQQALGQGPQFIFQYYREEENGRGNFPPRFSGLQFPNYSSELNVNALELDDSALYLCASSLPGGYGYTFGSGTRLTVV.

The rearrangement links TRBV11-1 to TRBJ1-2; D is unresolved. This CDR3 spans 14 amino acids. From germline, CDR1 is SGHAT and CDR2 FQDESV (reference sequence). Trimming pared 5 bases from V and 1 base from J, leaving 11 bases between. The CDR3 loop reads CASSPRLDNYGYTF. As DNA, the CDR3 is TGTGCCAGCAGCCCCCGGTTGGATAACTATGGCTACACCTTC.

The rearrangement joins TRBV19 to TRBJ1-6; D remains unclear. V was pared by 9 bases and J by 3 bases, with 18 bases between. The CDR3 has 16 residues. CDR1 and CDR2 from the germline V gene are LNHDA and SQIVND (reference sequence). The CDR3 bases are TGTGCCAGCCACCAGAATCGACAAAGCTATAATTCACCCCTCCACTTT. Amino acid sequence: CASHQNRQSYNSPLHF. Full variable domain (rest looked up from reference TRBV19 and TRBJ1-6): DGGITQSPKYLFRKEGQNVTLSCEQNLNHDAMYWYRQDPGQGLRLIYYSQIVNDFQKGDIAEGYSVSREKKESFPLTVTSAQKNPTAFYLCASHQNRQSYNSPLHFGNGTRLTVT.

This chain uses TRBV7-2 with TRBJ2-7; no clear D gene. Trimming cost V 5 bases and J 0 bases, with 17 bases left between them. CDR3 length: 16 amino acids. Germline V lookup: CDR1 SGHTA, CDR2 FQGNSA. In DNA, the CDR3 is TGTGCCAGCAGCCGTACGGACGGAACCCGCTCCTACGAGCAGTACTTC. This sequence encodes CASSRTDGTRSYEQYF.

J is TRBJ1-4 and V is TRBV11-2, with D possibly being TRBD1 (6 bases). Trimming pared 1 base from V and 10 bases from J, leaving 13 bases between. The CDR3 extends over 14 amino acids. Germline V gives CDR1 SGHAT, CDR2 FQNNGV. This chain's CDR3 is CASSLVQGYRKLFF. DNA for the CDR3: TGTGCCAGCAGCTTAGTTCAGGGGTACAGAAAACTGTTTTTT. The full variable domain, its missing parts supplied by reference TRBV11-2 and TRBJ1-4, is EAGVAQSPRYKIIEKRQSVAFWCNPISGHATLYWYQQILGQGPKLLIQFQNNGVVDDSQLPKDRFSAERLKGVDSTLKIQPAKLEDSAVYLCASSLVQGYRKLFFGSGTQLSVL.

The chain uses TRBV6-1 and TRBJ2-3, with D tentatively TRBD2 (7 bases). Trimming took 4 bases from V and 3 from J, leaving 17 bases between them. The CDR3 contains 16 residues. Germline CDR1 is MNHNS and CDR2 is SASEGT. The CDR3, as DNA: TGTGCCAGCAGTGTCCGGCGGGGGCAGGGAACAGATACGCAGTATTTT. Protein: CASSVRRGQGTDTQYF.

This chain links TRBV10-1 with TRBJ2-2; the D gene is possibly TRBD1 (6 bases). With 6 bases removed from V and 4 bases from J, the gap between germline ends came to 15 bases. This CDR3 contains 15 residues. Germline assignment: CDR1 WNHNN and CDR2 SYGVQD (reference sequence). CDR3 sequence: CASRLGGQPTGELFF. The CDR3 region has the DNA TGCGCCAGCAGGTTGGGTGGACAGCCCACCGGGGAGCTGTTTTTT.

The chain uses TRBV7-2 and TRBJ2-7, with TRBD2 matching 8 bases. In germline, CDR1 is SGHTA, CDR2 FQGNSA. This CDR3 comprises 13 residues. V lost 4 bases to trimming and J lost 2 bases; unmatched junction nucleotides: 1. CDR3 amino acids: CASSSAGAYEQYF. The CDR3 DNA is TGTGCCAGCAGCTCAGCGGGGGCCTACGAGCAGTACTTC.

This clone came up a few times. The chain combines TRBV7-2 with TRBJ2-1, with 8 bases aligning to TRBD2. The CDR3 covers 14 residues. Trimming took 2 bases from V and 9 from J; bases not matched to a gene: 6. Germline V gene data show CDR1 as SGHTA and CDR2 as FQGNSA. The CDR3, as DNA: TGTGCCAGCAGCTTAATACGGGGGGGAGGTGAGCAGTTCTTC. Translation: CASSLIRGGGEQFF.

V and J are TRBV7-9 and TRBJ2-7; D remains ambiguous. Germline assignment: CDR1 SEHNR and CDR2 FQNEAQ (reference sequence). The V end was cut by 3 bases, the J end by 2 bases, with 11 bases between. This CDR3 is built from 14 residues. The CDR3: CASSFLSGAYEQYF. The CDR3 nucleotides are TGTGCCAGCAGCTTCTTGTCGGGTGCCTACGAGCAGTACTTC.

The chain joins TRBV21-1 to TRBJ2-6; TRBD2, the D gene given by the table, was not confirmed from the DNA. TRBV21-1 is a pseudogene locus. The CDR3 extends over 18 amino acids. The CDR3 loop is CAGSPANLEGSGANVLTF. The CDR3 DNA is TGTGCCGGCTCCCCAGCCAACCTAGAGGGTTCTGGGGCCAACGTCCTGACTTTC.

This clone was detected only once. This chain links TRBV6-1 with TRBJ1-2, with D perhaps matching TRBD1 (5 bases). From germline, CDR1 is MNHNS and CDR2 SASEGT. The germline V and J ends were trimmed by 0 bases and 2 bases, with 13 bases remaining between them. The CDR3 consists of 16 residues. CDR3 sequence reads: CASSEAGRQGNYGYTF. CDR3 DNA sequence: TGTGCCAGCAGTGAAGCGGGGAGGCAGGGCAACTATGGCTACACCTTC.